This paragraph reports one TCR beta chain. The V gene lost 5 bases and the J gene lost 6 bases, with 7 bases spanning the gap. Looked up from germline, CDR1 is SNHLY and CDR2 is FYNNEI. This CDR3 spans 11 amino acids. This record belongs to a study of T cell responses to AZD1222 COVID-19 vaccine. TCRdb's table, derived via immunoSEQ multiplex PCR, lists solely in-frame clones and lacks some. The table has some 150,000 clones, about 90% seen once. The receptor was derived from an adult in good health. This chain joins TRBV2 and TRBJ1-2; D ambiguous. The material was peripheral blood, obtained on day 0 of MenACWY control vaccination. The CDR3 spells CASSSSDGYTF. Written as DNA, the CDR3 is TGTGCCAGCAGTTCCAGTGATGGCTACACCTTC.